These 22 T cell receptor beta chains came from one sample sequenced in a study of STAT5B mutations in CD4+ large granular lymphocyte leukemia. This table comes from immunoSEQ multiplex PCR, and its TCRdb copy is limited to in-frame clones, with some not included. The data hold 20,000 to 25,000 clones, with roughly 78% observed a single time. Sequenced sample: CD4+ T cells from blood buffy coats. These TCRs come from a human donor in good health.

This clone was detected only once. The chain is built from TRBV2 and TRBJ1-4; no definite D call. The germline V and J ends were trimmed by 5 bases and 0 bases, with 10 bases remaining between them. The CDR3 loop spans 15 amino acids. CDR1 is SNHLY and CDR2 is FYNNEI in the germline V gene. The CDR3: CASSLLSTTNEKLFF. The CDR3 region has the DNA TGTGCCAGCAGTCTACTGAGCACAACTAATGAAAAACTGTTTTTT.

The V gene is TRBV19, the J gene TRBJ2-6; D could derive from TRBD1 or TRBD2 (5 bases each). Germline V gives CDR1 LNHDA, CDR2 SQIVND (reference sequence). CDR3 size: 17 residues. Trimming removed 4 bases at V and 1 base at J, with 14 bases between. The CDR3 sequence: CASSSWDALSGANVLTF. The CDR3 bases are TGTGCCAGTAGTAGCTGGGACGCACTATCTGGGGCCAACGTCCTGACTTTC. The whole variable domain, filled in from reference TRBV19 and TRBJ2-6, reads DGGITQSPKYLFRKEGQNVTLSCEQNLNHDAMYWYRQDPGQGLRLIYYSQIVNDFQKGDIAEGYSVSREKKESFPLTVTSAQKNPTAFYLCASSSWDALSGANVLTFGAGSRLTVL.

J is TRBJ1-1 and V is TRBV29-1, with D perhaps TRBD1 (5 bases). CDR1 and CDR2 (germline): SQVTM, ANQGSEA. V lost 4 bases and J 8 bases, leaving 14 bases between the germline ends. The CDR3 has 12 amino acids. DNA for the CDR3: TGCAGCGTTGTCACTGGGGGACGGGAAGCTTTCTTT. This translates into CSVVTGGREAFF.

The CDR3 is CASSTRDRREQYF. The CDR3, as DNA: TGTGCCAGCAGTACGAGGGACCGCCGGGAGCAGTACTTC. This sequence joins TRBV27 and TRBJ2-7; the D call may be TRBD1 or TRBD2 (5 bases each). CDR3 length: 13 residues. V was trimmed by 5 bases and J by 7 bases, leaving 15 bases between them. Germline V gives CDR1 MNHEY, CDR2 SMNVEV (reference sequence).

This rearrangement joins TRBV27 to TRBJ2-1; 11 bases are a match to TRBD2. CDR1 is MNHEY and CDR2 is SMNVEV in the germline V gene (reference sequence). V dropped 3 bases and J dropped 7; count of bases not matched to a gene: 2. The CDR3 length is 14 residues. CDR3 amino acids: CASSLLAGGNEQFF. The CDR3 DNA sequence: TGTGCCAGCAGTTTGTTAGCGGGGGGGAATGAGCAGTTCTTC.

The V gene is TRBV4-3, the J gene TRBJ1-1; D call uncertain. The CDR3 length is 13 residues. Germline V CDR1 and CDR2: LGHNA, YSLEER. V gave up 0 bases and J gave up 1 base, with 3 bases separating them. The CDR3 nucleotides read TGCGCCAGCAGCCAAGACCCGAACACTGAAGCTTTCTTT. Its translation: CASSQDPNTEAFF.

This chain uses TRBV27 with TRBJ1-1; D is undetermined. The germline V and J ends were trimmed by 0 bases and 2 bases, with 16 bases remaining between them. Germline V gene data show CDR1 as MNHEY and CDR2 as SMNVEV (reference sequence). The CDR3 sequence is 17 residues long. CDR3 bases: TGTGCCAGCAGTTTATCGAACTTTGGCCGGATTAACACTGAAGCTTTCTTT. Translated, it gives CASSLSNFGRINTEAFF.

This chain uses TRBV6-5 with TRBJ2-5; tentatively, D is TRBD2 (6 bases). From germline, CDR1 is MNHEY and CDR2 SVGAGI. This CDR3 region has 12 residues. Trimming took off 5 bases at V and 6 bases at J, with 10 bases between the two ends. The chain's CDR3 is CASSAGLKTQYF. The CDR3 coding sequence is TGTGCCAGCAGTGCGGGGCTGAAGACCCAGTACTTC.

V and J are TRBV11-3 and TRBJ1-1; D is unclear. Trimming removed 5 bases from V and 4 bases from J, with 11 bases in between. The CDR3 extends over 13 amino acids. Per germline, CDR1 SGHNT and CDR2 YENEEA. The CDR3 sequence is CASSPGPGTEAFF. For the CDR3, the DNA is TGTGCCAGCAGCCCCGGACCGGGCACTGAAGCTTTCTTT.

J is TRBJ1-1 and V is TRBV6-5; no clear D gene. V dropped 2 bases and J dropped 4 bases, with 11 bases sitting between them. The CDR3 is 14 amino acids. Germline V gene sequence: CDR1 MNHEY, CDR2 SVGAGI. The CDR3 protein is CASSYGQVRTEAFF. The CDR3 bases are TGTGCCAGCAGTTACGGGCAGGTACGCACTGAAGCTTTCTTT.

The chain carries TRBV5-5 and TRBJ2-2, with 7 bases that match TRBD1. Germline lookup yields CDR1 SGHKS and CDR2 YYEKEE (reference sequence). CDR3 length: 15 amino acids. The ends lost 0 bases at V and 1 base at J; junction bases unmatched: 0. Here the CDR3 reads CASSLGQGNTGELFF. Here the CDR3 DNA reads TGTGCCAGCAGCTTGGGACAGGGGAACACCGGGGAGCTGTTTTTT.

This chain joins TRBV28 and TRBJ1-1; unclear D gene. The V end lost 10 bases, the J end lost 4 bases, and 13 bases lay between the germline ends. CDR3 length equals 12 residues. Germline CDR1 reads MDHEN; CDR2 reads SYDVKM. The CDR3 coding sequence is TGTGCCATCTCACGTAGGGCCACTGAAGCTTTCTTT. This codes for CAISRRATEAFF.

This chain joins TRBV4-2 and TRBJ2-3, with TRBD2 identical over 12 bases. Germline CDR1 LGHNA, CDR2 YNFKEQ. Trimming at V came to 1 base and at J to 6 bases, leaving 14 bases not matched to a gene. CDR3 size: 19 residues. CDR3 in amino acids: CASSQGGGLAGGRVDTQYF. The CDR3, as DNA: TGTGCCAGCAGCCAAGGAGGAGGGCTAGCGGGGGGGCGGGTGGATACGCAGTATTTT.

The chain uses TRBV6-5 and TRBJ1-1, with a possible D match to TRBD1 (5 bases). The germline V gene encodes CDR1 MNHEY and CDR2 SVGAGI. The CDR3 is 15 residues long. V was clipped by 8 bases and J by 0 bases, with 16 bases between them. The CDR3 reads CASRMGGKMNTEAFF. The CDR3 nucleotides are TGTGCCAGCCGCATGGGGGGGAAAATGAACACTGAAGCTTTCTTT.

V is TRBV18 and J is TRBJ1-3; D not resolved. Per the germline V gene, CDR1 is KGHSH and CDR2 is LQKENI. CDR3 length: 16 amino acids. The V end lost 6 bases, the J end lost 0 bases, and 15 bases lay between the germline ends. The CDR3 loop is CASSPQPGFSGNTIYF. The CDR3 bases are TGTGCCAGCTCGCCTCAACCAGGTTTCTCTGGAAACACCATATATTTT.

This clone was seen a few times. V usage is TRBV30 and J usage is TRBJ1-5; 9 nucleotides agree with TRBD1. The CDR3 has 15 amino acids. In germline, CDR1 is GTSNPN, CDR2 SVGIG (reference sequence). The ends lost 0 bases at V and 3 bases at J; junction bases unmatched: 3. The CDR3 loop reads CAWSVRTGVNQPQHF. The CDR3 DNA follows: TGTGCCTGGAGTGTCCGGACAGGGGTCAATCAGCCCCAGCATTTT.

The V gene is TRBV5-1, the J gene TRBJ2-2; possibly TRBD1 for D (6 bases). The CDR3 consists of 17 residues. Germline values: CDR1 SGHRS, CDR2 YFSETQ. The V end was cut by 0 bases, the J end by 4 bases, with 16 bases between. CDR3 residues: CASSLEGRQAVTGELFF. DNA for the CDR3: TGCGCCAGCAGCTTGGAAGGTCGACAGGCGGTCACCGGGGAGCTGTTTTTT.

The chain employs TRBV18 and TRBJ1-3, with D hard to call. Germline loops: CDR1 KGHSH, CDR2 LQKENI. Trimming took off 7 bases at V and 0 bases at J, with 10 bases between the two ends. CDR3 length: 14 amino acids. The CDR3 sequence is CASLRQPSGNTIYF. CDR3 DNA sequence: TGTGCCAGCTTGAGGCAGCCCTCTGGAAACACCATATATTTT. Variable domain in full (rest from reference TRBV18 and TRBJ1-3): NAGVMQNPRHLVRRRGQEARLRCSPMKGHSHVYWYRQLPEEGLKFMVYLQKENIIDESGMPKERFSAEFPKEGPSILRIQQVVRGDSAAYFCASLRQPSGNTIYFGEGSWLTVV.

The chain carries TRBV29-1 and TRBJ1-4; D ambiguous. V was trimmed by 3 bases and J by 7 bases, leaving 12 bases between them. CDR1 is SQVTM and CDR2 is ANQGSEA in the germline V gene. CDR3 size: 13 residues. The DNA for the CDR3 is TGCAGCGTTGACTGGGAGGAGGTTGAAAAACTGTTTTTT. Residues: CSVDWEEVEKLFF. Filled out from reference TRBV29-1 and TRBJ1-4, the complete variable domain reads SAVISQKPSRDICQRGTSLTIQCQVDSQVTMMFWYRQQPGQSLTLIATANQGSEATYESGFVIDKFPISRPNLTFSTLTVSNMSPEDSSIYLCSVDWEEVEKLFFGSGTQLSVL.

As regards this clone: At one end the junction does not follow the germline gene, possibly because of a read error. This chain's CDR3 is CAGSSTFKGFREKLFF. The CDR3 bases are TGTGCCGGCAGCTCGACCTTTAAGGGGTTTCGCGAAAAACTGTTTTTT. V and J are TRBV7-6 and TRBJ1-4; D might be TRBD1 (5 bases). CDR1 and CDR2 (germline): SGHVS, FNYEAQ. CDR3 size: 16 residues.

This rearrangement joins TRBV5-5 to TRBJ1-1, with a possible D match to TRBD1 (5 bases). The CDR3 length is 15 residues. The ends were cut back, 4 bases at V and 1 base at J, with 14 bases in the middle. Germline V gene lookup returns CDR1 SGHKS and CDR2 YYEKEE (reference sequence). CDR3 DNA: TGTGCCAGCAGCCACCGCCTTGGGGCGAACACTGAAGCTTTCTTT. This translates into CASSHRLGANTEAFF.

This chain uses TRBV5-1 with TRBJ1-5, with D possibly TRBD1 on 5 matching bases. This CDR3 is 14 amino acids long. Deletions cut 0 bases from V and 7 bases from J, with 11 bases between. Germline values: CDR1 SGHRS, CDR2 YFSETQ. The CDR3 nucleotides read TGCGCCAGCAGCTTGGCGGGAGGGGTGCAGCCCCAGCATTTT. Its translation: CASSLAGGVQPQHF. The entire variable domain, with the rest obtained from reference TRBV5-1 and TRBJ1-5, is as follows: KAGVTQTPRYLIKTRGQQVTLSCSPISGHRSVSWYQQTPGQGLQFLFEYFSETQRNKGNFPGRFSGRQFSNSRSEMNVSTLELGDSALYLCASSLAGGVQPQHFGDGTRLSIL.